This entry lists 28 T cell receptor beta chains sequenced from one sample in a study of T-cell memory formation after mild COVID-19 (dated by TCRdb to about 2021). Library preparation was by 5' RACE. Sequencing took place on an Illumina NovaSeq 6000. The public sequencing data were trimmed at Q25 with fastp and processed into clonotypes with MiXCR by TCRdb, which kept only in-frame beta chains. When rows share a CDR3 protein, they turn into one entry using the most common DNA and genes. This sample gives 300,000 to 400,000 distinct CDR3 sequences in total; about 16% of them show up just once. Together, the top ten hold about 20% of the sample. Sequences were obtained from PBMCs or a T cell subset sorted from them (not recorded which). The receptors stem from a man aged 18 to 29 who had mild COVID-19 (a few samples of this study predate the infection). The sample titles of this study are shuffled in the database, so cell type and time point are left out; the donor was told from shared clones.

This clonotype has a handful of counts. This chain uses TRBV6-2 or TRBV6-3 with TRBJ2-2; TRBD2 agrees at 10 bases. The V and J ends lost 5 bases and 6 bases, in that order; junction bases with no gene match: 12. Germline values: CDR1 MNHEY, CDR2 SVGEGT. The CDR3 covers 17 residues. CDR3 DNA sequence: TGTGCCAGCAGTCCCGCCGGACTAGCGGATTTCGCCGGGGAGCTGTTTTTT. Its protein is CASSPAGLADFAGELFF.

The rearrangement uses TRBV5-1 and TRBJ2-7, with D possibly TRBD1 on 5 matching bases. Per germline, CDR1 SGHRS and CDR2 YFSETQ. The V and J ends lost 1 base and 6 bases respectively, with 11 bases between them. The CDR3 contains 13 residues. The CDR3 DNA sequence: TGCGCCAGCAGCTTGCGGCAGGGTGGCGAGCAGTACTTC. It is translated as CASSLRQGGEQYF.

The V gene is TRBV7-9, the J gene TRBJ2-3; D is unresolved. The CDR3 consists of 13 residues. From germline, CDR1 is SEHNR and CDR2 FQNEAQ (reference sequence). The V end was cut by 1 base, the J end by 8 bases, with 10 bases between. CDR3 in amino acids: CASSLGTPTTQYF. In DNA, the CDR3 is TGTGCCAGCAGCTTAGGAACCCCCACTACGCAGTATTTT. The whole variable domain, filled in from reference TRBV7-9 and TRBJ2-3, reads DTGVSQNPRHKITKRGQNVTFRCDPISEHNRLYWYRQTLGQGPEFLTYFQNEAQLEKSRLLSDRFSAERPKGSFSTLEIQRTEQGDSAMYLCASSLGTPTTQYFGPGTRLTVL.

This clonotype has a handful of counts. The V and J genes are TRBV6-5 and TRBJ2-3; 12 bases are a match to TRBD2. Germline CDR1 is MNHEY and CDR2 is SVGAGI. The CDR3 has 15 amino acids. The J segment lost 2 bases and the V segment lost 6 bases, leaving 3 bases of the junction unmatched. CDR3 sequence: CASSTSGGYTDTQYF. For the CDR3, the DNA is TGTGCCAGCAGCACTAGCGGGGGGTACACAGATACGCAGTATTTT.

The rearrangement links TRBV12-3 or TRBV12-4 to TRBJ2-3; D not resolved. V was pared by 3 bases and J by 0 bases, with 7 bases between. The CDR3 runs 14 residues. The DNA of the CDR3 is TGTGCCAGCAGTTTGGTAGCTAGCACAGATACGCAGTATTTT. Translated, it gives CASSLVASTDTQYF.

This rearrangement joins TRBV27 to TRBJ2-5; TRBD2 matches at 7 bases. V lost 7 bases and J lost 5; bases outside the gene matches: 10. The CDR3 sequence is 14 residues long. CDR1 is MNHEY, CDR2 SMNVEV, per germline (reference sequence). CDR3 protein: CASKAGLRRETQYF. The DNA of the CDR3 is TGTGCCAGCAAAGCGGGACTTAGGCGGGAGACCCAGTACTTC.

This sequence joins TRBV24-1 and TRBJ2-3, with 10 bases aligning to TRBD1. The germline V gene has CDR1 KGHDR and CDR2 SFDVKD. V lost 4 bases and J lost 2; bases outside the gene matches: 2. The CDR3 runs 15 residues. In nucleotides, the CDR3 is TGTGCCACCAGTGAGGGACAGGGGTACACAGATACGCAGTATTTT. Its translation is CATSEGQGYTDTQYF.

This clonotype was recorded many times. The chain recombines TRBV7-8 with TRBJ2-3, with 10 bases that match TRBD2. This CDR3 comprises 16 residues. With 0 bases clipped from V and 2 bases from J, the junction kept 2 bases outside the gene matches. Germline CDR1 and CDR2: SGHVS and FQNEAQ. The CDR3 DNA sequence: TGTGCCAGCAGCTTAGCCGGGACTAGCGACACAGATACGCAGTATTTT. This sequence encodes CASSLAGTSDTDTQYF.

This clonotype was observed at least ten times. This chain uses TRBV5-1 with TRBJ2-4, with D perhaps TRBD2 (5 bases). This CDR3 has 16 amino acids. Deletions cut 1 base from V and 2 bases from J, with 13 bases between. Germline assignment: CDR1 SGHRS and CDR2 YFSETQ. The CDR3 nucleotides are TGCGCCAGCAGCTTGTGGGGAGCGGAACCCAAAAACATTCAGTACTTC. Amino acid sequence: CASSLWGAEPKNIQYF.

The chain has TRBV27 and TRBJ2-2; D might be TRBD2 (6 bases). The length of the CDR3 is 17 residues. CDR1 is MNHEY, CDR2 SMNVEV, per germline (reference sequence). Trimming removed 0 bases at V and 1 base at J, with 12 bases between. CDR3 residues: CASSLSRLVMNTGELFF. In DNA, the CDR3 is TGTGCCAGCAGTTTATCGAGACTAGTTATGAACACCGGGGAGCTGTTTTTT.

The chain is built from TRBV5-1 and TRBJ2-1; 15 bases agree with TRBD2. The ends lost 1 base at V and 0 bases at J; junction bases unmatched: 8. In germline, CDR1 is SGHRS, CDR2 YFSETQ. The CDR3 spans 20 residues. The CDR3 protein is CASSLPGTSGGSSSYNEQFF. The CDR3 bases are TGCGCCAGCAGCTTGCCGGGGACTAGCGGGGGGAGCAGCTCCTACAATGAGCAGTTCTTC.

This clonotype came up a few times. The rearrangement joins TRBV29-1 to TRBJ2-7; the D call may be TRBD1 or TRBD2 (6 bases each). Germline V gene data show CDR1 as SQVTM and CDR2 as ANQGSEA. This CDR3 is 13 amino acids long. The V and J ends lost 2 bases and 5 bases respectively, with 13 bases between them. The CDR3 here is CSVERGTGDEQYF. The DNA for the CDR3 is TGCAGCGTTGAAAGGGGGACGGGGGACGAGCAGTACTTC.

Concerning this clonotype itself: An end of the junction does not agree with germline; a read error may underlie this. The chain joins TRBV7-7 to TRBJ2-1; tentative D call: TRBD2 (6 bases). Germline assignment: CDR1 SSHAT and CDR2 FNYEAQ (reference sequence). The CDR3 has 13 amino acids. CDR3 amino acids: CASSLERDYEQFF. CDR3 sequence (DNA): TGTGCTAGCAGCTTAGAACGGGACTATGAGCAGTTCTTC.

This clonotype was seen only a few times. The rearrangement uses TRBV4-3 and TRBJ2-3; TRBD1 is a possible D gene (5 bases). From germline, CDR1 is LGHNA and CDR2 YSLEER. V lost 6 bases and J lost 2, with 12 bases in between. The CDR3 runs to 14 residues. The CDR3 loop is CASRRGEDTDTQYF. In DNA, the CDR3 is TGCGCCAGCAGAAGGGGCGAGGACACAGATACGCAGTATTTT.

The chain has TRBV5-1 and TRBJ2-3, with D possibly TRBD2 on 6 matching bases. The CDR3 consists of 15 residues. The germline V gene has CDR1 SGHRS and CDR2 YFSETQ. V was trimmed by 5 bases and J by 2 bases, leaving 15 bases between them. The CDR3 here is CASRTHGGPTDTQYF. The DNA for the CDR3 is TGCGCCAGCAGGACGCACGGGGGTCCCACAGATACGCAGTATTTT.

The table lists this clonotype with a few counts. The rearrangement links TRBV19 to TRBJ1-5; D uncertain. V gave up 6 bases and J gave up 5 bases, with 8 bases separating them. The length of the CDR3 is 12 residues. Germline V gene lookup returns CDR1 LNHDA and CDR2 SQIVND (reference sequence). The CDR3 coding sequence is TGTGCCAGTAGAGTGGGGTATCAGCCCCAGCATTTT. Translated: CASRVGYQPQHF.

This clonotype occurred a few times. V is TRBV15 and J is TRBJ1-2; 8 nucleotides align to TRBD1. There are 15 residues in the CDR3. With 5 bases clipped from V and 4 bases from J, the junction kept 9 bases outside the gene matches. The germline CDR1 and CDR2 sequences are LNHNV and YYDKDF (reference sequence). CDR3 sequence: CATSALDRAPYGYTF. The CDR3 DNA reads as TGTGCCACCAGCGCTTTGGACAGGGCACCCTATGGCTACACCTTC.

This clonotype was recorded at least ten times. This rearrangement joins TRBV3-1 to TRBJ2-7, with D unresolved. Germline-derived CDR1 and CDR2 are LGHDT and YNNKEL (reference sequence). This CDR3 comprises 13 residues. Trimming took off 0 bases at V and 8 bases at J, with 11 bases between the two ends. The CDR3 region has the DNA TGTGCCAGCAGCCAAGATTCGGGCCGCCAGCAGTACTTC. Protein product: CASSQDSGRQQYF.

The V gene is TRBV5-1, the J gene TRBJ2-7; D gene unclear. The germline V and J ends were trimmed by 4 bases and 2 bases, with 16 bases remaining between them. Germline V gene data show CDR1 as SGHRS and CDR2 as YFSETQ. The CDR3 loop spans 15 amino acids. CDR3 protein: CASSNWPSGTYEQYF. DNA for the CDR3: TGCGCCAGCAGCAATTGGCCGTCCGGCACCTACGAGCAGTACTTC.

This clonotype has only a few counts. The J gene is TRBJ1-5, the V gene TRBV12-5, with 7 bases lining up with TRBD1. The CDR3 contains 17 residues. Germline CDR1 reads LGHNT; CDR2 reads FRNRAP. The V and J ends lost 0 bases and 7 bases, in that order; junction bases with no gene match: 12. The CDR3 is CASGLVLKDRRYQPQHF. CDR3 nucleotides: TGTGCTAGTGGTTTGGTTCTTAAGGACAGGCGGTACCAGCCCCAGCATTTT.

The V gene is TRBV27, the J gene TRBJ2-2; D remains ambiguous. Germline V CDR1 and CDR2: MNHEY, SMNVEV (reference sequence). V lost 5 bases and J lost 5, with 12 bases in between. The CDR3 totals 14 residues. The CDR3 DNA follows: TGTGCCAGCAGTCCTCAGTACCAAACCGGGGAGCTGTTTTTT. It specifies CASSPQYQTGELFF.

The genes are TRBV10-3 and TRBJ2-1; TRBD2 matches 10 bases. Germline V CDR1 and CDR2: ENHRY, SYGVKD. V lost 6 bases and J lost 4; bases outside the gene matches: 9. The CDR3 totals 16 residues. The CDR3 nucleotides are TGTGCCATCAGCTTGGACTTAGCGGGGGGATACAATGAGCAGTTCTTC. It specifies CAISLDLAGGYNEQFF.

This clonotype came up a few times. This chain links TRBV20-1 with TRBJ2-3; 11 bases align to TRBD2. V was pared by 0 bases and J by 5 bases, with 1 base of the junction left unmatched. Germline values: CDR1 DFQATT, CDR2 SNEGSKA (reference sequence). This CDR3 has 14 amino acids. The CDR3 loop is CSARDSGGGDTQYF. The CDR3 DNA reads TGCAGTGCTAGAGATAGCGGGGGGGGAGATACGCAGTATTTT.

V gene TRBV12-3 or TRBV12-4 combines with J gene TRBJ1-1, with D unresolved. The CDR3 is 10 residues long. The ends were cut back, 6 bases at V and 6 bases at J, with 5 bases in the middle. CDR3 nucleotides: TGTGCCAGCAGGGCGGCTGAAGCTTTCTTT. It specifies CASRAAEAFF.

This clonotype was found many times. This sequence joins TRBV5-1 and TRBJ1-4; D not certain. The CDR3 totals 13 residues. V was pared by 4 bases and J by 8 bases, with 12 bases between. Germline V gene data show CDR1 as SGHRS and CDR2 as YFSETQ. The CDR3 DNA reads as TGCGCCAGCAGCCGAAGTCCGGGAGAAAAACTGTTTTTT. The encoded protein is CASSRSPGEKLFF.

The chain couples TRBV20-1 to TRBJ2-1, with D possibly TRBD1 on 6 matching bases. The V gene's germline CDR1 is DFQATT and CDR2 SNEGSKA (reference sequence). Trimming shortened V by 0 bases and J by 0 bases, and 12 bases separated the two germline ends. CDR3 length: 16 amino acids. The CDR3 region is CSARDLSGDSYNEQFF. The CDR3 DNA sequence: TGCAGTGCTAGAGATCTCTCAGGGGACTCCTACAATGAGCAGTTCTTC.

The sample holds a few counts of this clonotype. This sequence joins TRBV19 and TRBJ1-5; no definite D call. V was trimmed by 2 bases and J by 0 bases, leaving 8 bases between them. The germline CDR1 and CDR2 sequences are LNHDA and SQIVND (reference sequence). The CDR3 is 15 amino acids. CDR3 protein: CASSITAHSNQPQHF. CDR3 DNA sequence: TGTGCCAGTAGTATAACAGCGCATAGCAATCAGCCCCAGCATTTT.

This chain uses TRBV7-3 with TRBJ1-6; tentatively, D is TRBD1 (5 bases). Germline V gives CDR1 SGHTA, CDR2 FQGTGA. Trimming took off 4 bases at V and 10 bases at J, with 17 bases between the two ends. The CDR3 length is 15 residues. The DNA for the CDR3 is TGTGCCAGCAGCTCCCAGGCGGGGGTTGGGTCACCCCTCCACTTT. It specifies CASSSQAGVGSPLHF.